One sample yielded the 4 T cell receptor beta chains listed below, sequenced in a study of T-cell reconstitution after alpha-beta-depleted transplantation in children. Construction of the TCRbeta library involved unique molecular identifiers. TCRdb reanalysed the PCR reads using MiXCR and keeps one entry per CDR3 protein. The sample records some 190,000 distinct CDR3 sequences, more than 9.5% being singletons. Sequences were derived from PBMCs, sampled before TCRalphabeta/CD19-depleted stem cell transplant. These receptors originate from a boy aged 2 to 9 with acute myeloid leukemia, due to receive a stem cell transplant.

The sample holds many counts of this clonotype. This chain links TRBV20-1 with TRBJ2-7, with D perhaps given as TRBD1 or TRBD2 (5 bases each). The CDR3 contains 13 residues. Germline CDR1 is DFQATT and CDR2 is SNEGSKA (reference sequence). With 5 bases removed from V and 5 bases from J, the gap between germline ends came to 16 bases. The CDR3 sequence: CSAYSGATNEQYF. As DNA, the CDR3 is TGCAGTGCTTACTCCGGGGCTACCAACGAGCAGTACTTC.

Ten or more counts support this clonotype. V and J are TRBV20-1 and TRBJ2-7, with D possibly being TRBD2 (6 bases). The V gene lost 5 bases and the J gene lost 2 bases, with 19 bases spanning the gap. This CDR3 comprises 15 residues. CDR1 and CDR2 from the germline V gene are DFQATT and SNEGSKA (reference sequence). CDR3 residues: CSALSSASRPYEQYF. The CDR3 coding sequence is TGCAGTGCTTTGTCTAGCGCAAGCCGACCCTACGAGCAGTACTTC.

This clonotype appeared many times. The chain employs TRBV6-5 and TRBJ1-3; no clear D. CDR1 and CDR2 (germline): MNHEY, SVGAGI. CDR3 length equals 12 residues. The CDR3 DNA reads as TGTGCGACGGGCAGCTCTGGAAACACCATATATTTT. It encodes CATGSSGNTIYF.

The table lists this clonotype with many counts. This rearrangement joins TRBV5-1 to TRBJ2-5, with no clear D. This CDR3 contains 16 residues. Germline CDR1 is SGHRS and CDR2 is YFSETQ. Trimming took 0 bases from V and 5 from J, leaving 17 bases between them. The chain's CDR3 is CASSLASRTIEETQYF. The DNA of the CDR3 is TGCGCCAGCAGCTTGGCCTCTAGGACCATAGAGGAGACCCAGTACTTC.